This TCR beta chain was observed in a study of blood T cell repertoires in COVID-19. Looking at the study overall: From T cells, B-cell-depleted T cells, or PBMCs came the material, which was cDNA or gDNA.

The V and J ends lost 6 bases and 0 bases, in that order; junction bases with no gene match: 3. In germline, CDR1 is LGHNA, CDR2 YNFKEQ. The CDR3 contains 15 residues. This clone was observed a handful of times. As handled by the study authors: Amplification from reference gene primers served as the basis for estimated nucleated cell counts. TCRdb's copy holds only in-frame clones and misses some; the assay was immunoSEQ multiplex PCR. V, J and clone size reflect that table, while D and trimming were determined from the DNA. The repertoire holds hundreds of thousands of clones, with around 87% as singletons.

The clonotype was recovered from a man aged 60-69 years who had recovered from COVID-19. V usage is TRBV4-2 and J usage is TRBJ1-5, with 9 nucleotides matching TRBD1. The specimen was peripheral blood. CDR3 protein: CASRRTGDSNQPQHF. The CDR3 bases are TGTGCCAGCAGACGGACAGGGGATAGCAATCAGCCCCAGCATTTT.